The 14 T cell receptor beta chains in this list originate from one sample, sequenced in a study of cytomegalovirus exposure and HLA in healthy donors. The PCR employed 60 Vbeta primers together with 13 Jbeta primers. This table comes from immunoSEQ multiplex PCR, and its TCRdb copy is limited to in-frame clones, with some not included. The sample carries about 160,000 clones, 80% to 90% recorded once. Specimen: PBMCs. All receptors derive from a woman between 50 and 59 years old in good health and CMV-seronegative.

A remark on this clone: The same CDR3 can be traced to other DNA sequences in this sample. The rearrangement links TRBV19 to TRBJ1-1; 8 positions match TRBD1. With 5 bases clipped from V and 2 bases from J, the junction kept 4 bases outside the gene matches. CDR1 LNHDA and CDR2 SQIVND come from the germline V gene (reference sequence). The CDR3 is 14 residues long. The chain's CDR3 is CASSLTGDNTEAFF. In nucleotides, the CDR3 is TGTGCCAGTAGTTTGACAGGGGACAACACTGAAGCTTTCTTT.

The chain carries TRBV7-2 and TRBJ2-1; TRBD1 matches at 10 bases. Losses at the gene ends were 4 bases for V and 1 base for J; bases not matched to a gene: 4. The CDR3 is 16 amino acids. Germline CDR1 reads SGHTA; CDR2 reads FQGNSA. CDR3 bases: TGTGCCAGCAGCTCGACAGGGGGCGTGTCCTACAATGAGCAGTTCTTC. This sequence encodes CASSSTGGVSYNEQFF.

The V and J genes are TRBV5-1 and TRBJ2-5; 10 positions match TRBD1. The last part of the DNA fits TRBJ2-7 better; the J call may be wrong. The V gene's germline CDR1 is SGHRS and CDR2 YFSETQ. The CDR3 sequence is 15 residues long. CDR3 residues: CASSDHRDRGSEQYF. DNA of the CDR3: TGCGCCAGCAGCGACCACCGGGACAGGGGTTCCGAGCAGTACTTC.

This clone was counted between two and nine times. At the DNA level, this CDR3 is encoded by other sequences in the same sample as well. The V and J genes are TRBV6-1 and TRBJ1-2; D call uncertain. CDR1 is MNHNS and CDR2 is SASEGT in the germline V gene. The CDR3 is 13 amino acids. Trimming pared 2 bases from V and 3 bases from J, leaving 7 bases between. CDR3 amino acids: CASSESGDYGYTF. In DNA form, the CDR3 reads TGTGCCAGCAGTGAATCCGGGGACTATGGCTACACCTTC.

The chain carries TRBV28 and TRBJ2-5, with D perhaps TRBD1 (6 bases). The CDR3 length is 11 residues. The ends were cut back, 5 bases at V and 7 bases at J, with 8 bases in the middle. From germline, CDR1 is MDHEN and CDR2 SYDVKM. The CDR3, as DNA: TGTGCCAGCAGTGGGGGCGGGACCCAGTACTTC. It yields the protein CASSGGGTQYF.

The chain joins TRBV18 to TRBJ2-2, with TRBD2 as a possible D gene (6 bases). CDR1 is KGHSH, CDR2 LQKENI, per germline. Between the trimmed V and J ends, which lost 5 bases and 4 bases, there was a span of 17 bases. The CDR3 sequence is 16 residues long. CDR3 sequence (DNA): TGTGCCAGCTCATTAGAGGGAGGTCGAATCACCGGGGAGCTGTTTTTT. It is translated as CASSLEGGRITGELFF. Combining the CDR3 with reference TRBV18 and TRBJ2-2 gives the whole variable domain NAGVMQNPRHLVRRRGQEARLRCSPMKGHSHVYWYRQLPEEGLKFMVYLQKENIIDESGMPKERFSAEFPKEGPSILRIQQVVRGDSAAYFCASSLEGGRITGELFFGEGSRLTVL.

The chain links TRBV30 to TRBJ1-1; 7 positions match TRBD1. Germline V gives CDR1 GTSNPN, CDR2 SVGIG (reference sequence). The CDR3 extends over 18 amino acids. With V trimmed by 7 bases and J by 1 base, 21 bases remained unmatched. The CDR3 bases are TGTGCCTCCGAGGAGGGGCAGGGGGTGTTGTGGTGGAACACTGAAGCTTTCTTT. Translating gives CASEEGQGVLWWNTEAFF.

The CDR3 loop is CASSQEYPGGSYEQYF. CDR3 in DNA: TGCGCCAGCAGCCAAGAGTACCCGGGGGGATCCTACGAGCAGTACTTC. This chain connects TRBV4-3 to TRBJ2-7; 7 nucleotides match TRBD2. The germline gives CDR1 LGHNA, CDR2 YSLEER. CDR3 length: 16 residues. V lost 0 bases and J lost 1; bases outside the gene matches: 6.

This clone occurred once. The chain has TRBV4-3 and TRBJ1-1, with a possible D match to TRBD1 (6 bases). CDR3 length equals 15 residues. Trimming took 2 bases from V and 3 from J, leaving 13 bases between them. Per the germline V gene, CDR1 is LGHNA and CDR2 is YSLEER. CDR3 residues: CASSQIQGSYTEAFF. As DNA, the CDR3 is TGCGCCAGCAGCCAAATCCAGGGGTCCTACACTGAAGCTTTCTTT.

The chain has TRBV5-8 and TRBJ2-7; the D gene is possibly TRBD2 (6 bases). The CDR3 loop spans 17 amino acids. Trimming stripped 0 bases from V and 3 bases from J, with 19 bases between. The germline gives CDR1 SGHTS, CDR2 YDEGEE. CDR3 amino acids: CASSLGAPGLQGYEQYF. In nucleotides, the CDR3 is TGTGCCAGCAGCTTGGGGGCCCCGGGACTTCAGGGCTACGAGCAGTACTTC.

The chain links TRBV7-3 to TRBJ2-7; TRBD1 matches 9 bases. V dropped 6 bases and J dropped 5; count of bases not matched to a gene: 8. Per the germline V gene, CDR1 is SGHTA and CDR2 is FQGTGA. CDR3 length: 14 amino acids. In DNA, the CDR3 is TGTGCCAGCAGGTCGGGACAGGGAAGCAACGAGCAGTACTTC. It encodes CASRSGQGSNEQYF.

V gene TRBV27 combines with J gene TRBJ2-3; D is undetermined. This CDR3 has 12 residues. Germline V gene data show CDR1 as MNHEY and CDR2 as SMNVEV (reference sequence). V dropped 6 bases and J dropped 0 bases, with 4 bases sitting between them. DNA of the CDR3: TGTGCCAGCAGGACTAGCACAGATACGCAGTATTTT. Its translation: CASRTSTDTQYF.

The rearrangement uses TRBV7-2 and TRBJ1-6; tentative D call: TRBD1 (6 bases). Trimming left V 6 bases short and J 9 bases short, with 12 bases between. The CDR3 spans 13 residues. The germline V gene encodes CDR1 SGHTA and CDR2 FQGNSA. DNA of the CDR3: TGTGCCAGCAGTTCAGGGGCTCCTTCACCCCTCCACTTT. It specifies CASSSGAPSPLHF.

The chain carries TRBV30 and TRBJ2-5; D unclear. Trimming cost V 6 bases and J 2 bases, with 4 bases left between them. The CDR3 has 10 amino acids. Germline CDR1 GTSNPN, CDR2 SVGIG (reference sequence). The CDR3 reads CACRQETQYF. The CDR3 DNA sequence: TGTGCCTGCCGGCAAGAGACCCAGTACTTC.